A selection of T cell receptor beta chains follows, all from one sample in a study of beta chain features in type 1 diabetes. Repertoires were generated with immunoSEQ multiplex PCR, while TCRdb's copy carries only in-frame clones and drops some. The sample carries some 280,000 clones, roughly an eighth recorded once. Sequenced: naive CD4+ T cells from blood. The receptors here all came from a man younger than 40 with type 1 diabetes. Both conserved end residues are part of each CDR3. Fields, in order: V gene, J gene, D gene, clone size, CDR3 DNA, CDR3 protein. A D gene is named only where the DNA matches it firmly. The size field is filled for only some rows; it gives once, few, many or a size class.

V gene: TRBV4-3; J gene: TRBJ1-1; D gene: NA; clone size: NA; CDR3 DNA: TGCGCCAGCAGCCAAGATCTTGGGCGGGGAGCTTTCTTT; CDR3 protein: CASSQDLGRGAFF
V gene: TRBV11-2; J gene: TRBJ1-1; D gene: NA; clone size: NA; CDR3 DNA: TGTGCCAGCAGCTTAGAATTAGGGGGCACTGAAGCTTTCTTT; CDR3 protein: CASSLELGGTEAFF
V gene: TRBV5-4; J gene: TRBJ2-1; D gene: TRBD2; clone size: few; CDR3 DNA: TGTGCCAGCAGCTTGGACAGCGGGAGAGGCAATGAGCAGTTCTTC; CDR3 protein: CASSLDSGRGNEQFF
V gene: TRBV9; J gene: TRBJ2-7; D gene: TRBD1; clone size: few; CDR3 DNA: TGTGCCAGCAGCGGCCGGGACAGGGATACCTACGAGCAGTACTTC; CDR3 protein: CASSGRDRDTYEQYF
V gene: TRBV2; J gene: TRBJ2-1; D gene: TRBD2; clone size: few; CDR3 DNA: TGTGCCAGCAGGGGGACTAGCCGGGACCCGTACAATGAGCAGTTCTTC; CDR3 protein: CASRGTSRDPYNEQFF
V gene: TRBV18; J gene: TRBJ1-2; D gene: TRBD1; clone size: once; CDR3 DNA: TGTGCCAGCTCATATGGACAGGGTGATGGCTACACCTTC; CDR3 protein: CASSYGQGDGYTF
V gene: TRBV7-9; J gene: TRBJ2-1; D gene: TRBD1; clone size: NA; CDR3 DNA: TGTGCCAGCAGCCGGGACAGGTACAATGAGCAGTTCTTC; CDR3 protein: CASSRDRYNEQFF
V gene: TRBV25-1; J gene: TRBJ1-2; D gene: NA; clone size: NA; CDR3 DNA: TGTGCCAGCAGTGAAGCAGGCGCCGACTATGGCTACACCTTC; CDR3 protein: CASSEAGADYGYTF
V gene: TRBV28; J gene: TRBJ1-1; D gene: NA; clone size: NA; CDR3 DNA: TGTGCCAGCAGGGTTGATTTAGAAAACACTGAAGCTTTCTTT; CDR3 protein: CASRVDLENTEAFF
V gene: TRBV18; J gene: TRBJ2-3; D gene: NA; clone size: few; CDR3 DNA: TGTGCCAGCTCCCGAGACTTACGCACAGATACGCAGTATTTT; CDR3 protein: CASSRDLRTDTQYF
V gene: TRBV7-8; J gene: TRBJ2-7; D gene: NA; clone size: NA; CDR3 DNA: TGTGCCAGCAGCTTAGCGAGAGGCAGCTCCTACGAGCAGTACTTC; CDR3 protein: CASSLARGSSYEQYF
V gene: TRBV29-1; J gene: TRBJ1-1; D gene: NA; clone size: NA; CDR3 DNA: TGCAGCGTTGACAGCGACACTGAAGCTTTCTTT; CDR3 protein: CSVDSDTEAFF
V gene: TRBV9; J gene: TRBJ2-5; D gene: NA; clone size: few; CDR3 DNA: TGTGCCAGCAGCGTAGTTGGTCTACCGCAAGAGACCCAGTACTTC; CDR3 protein: CASSVVGLPQETQYF
V gene: TRBV2; J gene: TRBJ2-5; D gene: NA; clone size: few; CDR3 DNA: TGTGCCAGCAGTGAATATGGTCGGGAGACCCAGTACTTC; CDR3 protein: CASSEYGRETQYF
V gene: TRBV10-3; J gene: TRBJ2-3; D gene: TRBD2; clone size: few; CDR3 DNA: TGTGCCATCAGTCCCGGGACTAGTAGCACAGATACGCAGTATTTT; CDR3 protein: CAISPGTSSTDTQYF
V gene: TRBV18; J gene: TRBJ1-5; D gene: TRBD1; clone size: NA; CDR3 DNA: TGTGCCAGCTCACCAACGACAGGGTTTAGCAATCAGCCCCAGCATTTT; CDR3 protein: CASSPTTGFSNQPQHF
V gene: TRBV7-9; J gene: TRBJ1-2; D gene: NA; clone size: few; CDR3 DNA: TGTGCCAGCAGCTCTCGGGACACCTATGGCTACACCTTC; CDR3 protein: CASSSRDTYGYTF
V gene: TRBV9; J gene: TRBJ1-1; D gene: TRBD1; clone size: NA; CDR3 DNA: TGTGCCAGCAGCGTAGAAGGGACAGGGAACACTGAAGCTTTCTTT; CDR3 protein: CASSVEGTGNTEAFF
V gene: TRBV9; J gene: TRBJ2-5; D gene: NA; clone size: few; CDR3 DNA: TGTGCCAGCAGCGCCACTAGCTACCAAGAGACCCAGTACTTC; CDR3 protein: CASSATSYQETQYF
V gene: TRBV19; J gene: TRBJ2-5; D gene: NA; clone size: few; CDR3 DNA: TGTGCCAGTAGTATGTCAGTCGAAGAGACCCAGTACTTC; CDR3 protein: CASSMSVEETQYF
V gene: TRBV9; J gene: TRBJ2-3; D gene: NA; clone size: NA; CDR3 DNA: TGTGCCAGCAGCTGGGGAGGCGGGAACACAGATACGCAGTATTTT; CDR3 protein: CASSWGGGNTDTQYF
V gene: TRBV11-2; J gene: TRBJ2-4; D gene: TRBD1; clone size: few; CDR3 DNA: TGTGCCAGCAGCCAGGGACAGGCTGGAAACATTCAGTACTTC; CDR3 protein: CASSQGQAGNIQYF
V gene: TRBV5-1; J gene: TRBJ1-2; D gene: NA; clone size: few; CDR3 DNA: TGCGCCAGCAGCCCTCTCACCCAGTTGTATGGCTACACCTTC; CDR3 protein: CASSPLTQLYGYTF
V gene: TRBV5-8; J gene: TRBJ2-5; D gene: TRBD1; clone size: NA; CDR3 DNA: TGTGCCAGCAGCCAGTCCGGGACAGGGCCTCAAGAGACCCAGTACTTC; CDR3 protein: CASSQSGTGPQETQYF
V gene: TRBV28; J gene: TRBJ2-1; D gene: TRBD2; clone size: NA; CDR3 DNA: TGTGCCAGCAGTTTAAGGACTAGCGGAACACCATCCTACAATGAGCAGTTCTTC; CDR3 protein: CASSLRTSGTPSYNEQFF
V gene: TRBV2; J gene: TRBJ2-2; D gene: TRBD1; clone size: NA; CDR3 DNA: TGTGCCAGCTACGAAACAGGGGTAACCGGGGAGCTGTTTTTT; CDR3 protein: CASYETGVTGELFF
V gene: TRBV7-2; J gene: TRBJ2-7; D gene: TRBD1; clone size: NA; CDR3 DNA: TGTGCCAGCGGGGGGACAGGGGAACACGAGCAGTACTTC; CDR3 protein: CASGGTGEHEQYF
V gene: TRBV4-1; J gene: TRBJ1-3; D gene: NA; clone size: NA; CDR3 DNA: TGCGCCAGCAGCCAAGCGAGAATCTCTGGAAACACCATATATTTT; CDR3 protein: CASSQARISGNTIYF
V gene: TRBV15; J gene: TRBJ2-1; D gene: TRBD1; clone size: few; CDR3 DNA: TGTGCCACCAGCAGACAGGGGGTCAACAATGAGCAGTTCTTC; CDR3 protein: CATSRQGVNNEQFF
V gene: TRBV7-9; J gene: TRBJ2-7; D gene: NA; clone size: NA; CDR3 DNA: TGTGCCAGCAGCTTACGGGGGGCTACGTCCTACGAGCAGTACTTC; CDR3 protein: CASSLRGATSYEQYF
V gene: TRBV28; J gene: TRBJ2-7; D gene: NA; clone size: NA; CDR3 DNA: TGTGCCAGCAGTGAGGGCGGGATTTACGAGCAGTACTTC; CDR3 protein: CASSEGGIYEQYF
V gene: TRBV4-2; J gene: TRBJ2-5; D gene: NA; clone size: few; CDR3 DNA: TGTGCCAGCAGCTCCCTCGCCAGGGCTCAGGAGACCCAGTACTTC; CDR3 protein: CASSSLARAQETQYF
V gene: TRBV14; J gene: TRBJ2-1; D gene: TRBD2; clone size: NA; CDR3 DNA: TGTGCCAGCAGCCACTTATGGACTAGCGGGAGAGGCTACAATGAGCAGTTCTTC; CDR3 protein: CASSHLWTSGRGYNEQFF
V gene: TRBV28; J gene: TRBJ2-1; D gene: TRBD2; clone size: NA; CDR3 DNA: TGTGCCAGCAGTTTTGCTAGCGGGGCCTACAATGAGCAGTTCTTC; CDR3 protein: CASSFASGAYNEQFF
V gene: TRBV29-1; J gene: TRBJ1-5; D gene: NA; clone size: NA; CDR3 DNA: TGCAGCGTCCGTGACAGCCCCAATCAGCCCCAGCATTTT; CDR3 protein: CSVRDSPNQPQHF
V gene: TRBV28; J gene: TRBJ2-7; D gene: TRBD1; clone size: few; CDR3 DNA: TGTGCCAGCAGTCCAAGCGACAGGGCAAGATACGAGCAGTACTTC; CDR3 protein: CASSPSDRARYEQYF
V gene: TRBV19; J gene: TRBJ2-2; D gene: TRBD1; clone size: few; CDR3 DNA: TGTGCCAGTAGTCTCTGGACAGGGGGCAAGCTGTTTTTT; CDR3 protein: CASSLWTGGKLFF
V gene: TRBV28; J gene: TRBJ2-4; D gene: NA; clone size: NA; CDR3 DNA: TGTGCCAGTTCAGTAGCGGAGTTCGCCAAAAACATTCAGTACTTC; CDR3 protein: CASSVAEFAKNIQYF
V gene: TRBV2; J gene: TRBJ2-1; D gene: TRBD1; clone size: NA; CDR3 DNA: TGTGCCTGCTGCGAGGGACAGGGTTTAGGTGAGCAGTTCTTC; CDR3 protein: CACCEGQGLGEQFF
V gene: TRBV4-3; J gene: TRBJ2-3; D gene: NA; clone size: few; CDR3 DNA: TGCGCCAGCAGCCAAGATGCGGCGGGCATAAGCACAGATACGCAGTATTTT; CDR3 protein: CASSQDAAGISTDTQYF
V gene: TRBV20-1; J gene: TRBJ2-1; D gene: NA; clone size: NA; CDR3 DNA: TGCAGTGCTAGTGAGAATGAGCAGTTCTTC; CDR3 protein: CSASENEQFF
V gene: TRBV29-1; J gene: TRBJ1-1; D gene: TRBD1; clone size: few; CDR3 DNA: TGCAGCGTTGGGGAGACAGGGGGCACTGAAGCTTTCTTT; CDR3 protein: CSVGETGGTEAFF
V gene: TRBV5-1; J gene: TRBJ2-5; D gene: TRBD1; clone size: few; CDR3 DNA: TGCGCCAGCAGCATACAGGGGGAGGAAGAGACCCAGTACTTC; CDR3 protein: CASSIQGEEETQYF
V gene: TRBV7-9; J gene: TRBJ2-1; D gene: TRBD2; clone size: few; CDR3 DNA: TGTGCCAGCAGTCTACTAGCGGGAGGGGTTAATGAGCAGTTCTTC; CDR3 protein: CASSLLAGGVNEQFF
V gene: TRBV7-9; J gene: TRBJ2-2; D gene: NA; clone size: NA; CDR3 DNA: TGTGCCAGCAGCTTCTCAGCGAACACCGGGGAGCTGTTTTTT; CDR3 protein: CASSFSANTGELFF